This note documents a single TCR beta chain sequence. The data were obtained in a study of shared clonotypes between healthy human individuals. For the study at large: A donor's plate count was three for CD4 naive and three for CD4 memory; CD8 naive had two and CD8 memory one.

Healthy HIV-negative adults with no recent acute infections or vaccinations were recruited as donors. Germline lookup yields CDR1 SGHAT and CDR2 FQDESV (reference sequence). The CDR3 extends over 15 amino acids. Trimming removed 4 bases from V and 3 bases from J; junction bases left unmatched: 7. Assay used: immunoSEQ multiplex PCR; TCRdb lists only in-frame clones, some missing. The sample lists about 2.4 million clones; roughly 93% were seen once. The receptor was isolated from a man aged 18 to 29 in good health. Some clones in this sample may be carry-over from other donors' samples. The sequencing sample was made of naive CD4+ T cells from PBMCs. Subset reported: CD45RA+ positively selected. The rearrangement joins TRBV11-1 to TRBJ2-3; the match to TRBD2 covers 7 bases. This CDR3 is CASSSTRRETDTQYF. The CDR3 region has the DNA TGTGCCAGCAGCTCCACGAGGCGGGAGACAGATACGCAGTATTTT.